This T cell receptor (beta chain) comes out of a study of neoadjuvant nivolumab and ipilimumab in lung cancer. The CDR3 consists of 15 residues. The V gene end was trimmed by 4 bases and the J gene end by 5 bases; junction bases not matched to a gene: 8. Germline loops: CDR1 SEHNR, CDR2 FQNEAQ (reference sequence). TCRdb's table, derived via immunoSEQ multiplex PCR, lists solely in-frame clones and lacks some. The sample includes over 3,000 clones, about 91% seen only once; the top ten take about 2%. The TCR comes from an adult with non-small cell lung cancer. V is TRBV7-9 and J is TRBJ1-5, with TRBD1 matching 7 bases. The source was tumor tissue, collected after neoadjuvant nivolumab, alone or with ipilimumab, at or shortly before surgery. CDR3 sequence (DNA): TGTGCCAGCAGCTCCGACAGGGCTCCGTATCAGCCCCAGCATTTT. Its protein product is CASSSDRAPYQPQHF.